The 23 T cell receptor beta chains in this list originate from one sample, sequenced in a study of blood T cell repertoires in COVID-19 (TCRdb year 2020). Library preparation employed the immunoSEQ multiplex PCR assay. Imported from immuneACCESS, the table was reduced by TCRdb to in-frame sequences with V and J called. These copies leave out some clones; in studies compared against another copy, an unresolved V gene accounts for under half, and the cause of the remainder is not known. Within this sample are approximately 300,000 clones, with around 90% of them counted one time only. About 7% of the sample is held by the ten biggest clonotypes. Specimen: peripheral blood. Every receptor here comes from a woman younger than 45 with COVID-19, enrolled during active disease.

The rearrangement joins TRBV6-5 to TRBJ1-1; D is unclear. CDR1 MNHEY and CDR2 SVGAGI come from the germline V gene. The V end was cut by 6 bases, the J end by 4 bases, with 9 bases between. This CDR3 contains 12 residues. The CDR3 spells CASRRGSTEAFF. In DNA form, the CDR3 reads TGTGCCAGCAGACGGGGTTCCACTGAAGCTTTCTTT.

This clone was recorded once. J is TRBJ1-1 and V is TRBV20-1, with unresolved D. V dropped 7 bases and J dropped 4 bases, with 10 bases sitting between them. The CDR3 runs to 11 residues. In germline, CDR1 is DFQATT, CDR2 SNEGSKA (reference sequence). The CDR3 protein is CSGTWSTEAFF. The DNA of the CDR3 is TGCAGTGGAACATGGAGCACTGAAGCTTTCTTT.

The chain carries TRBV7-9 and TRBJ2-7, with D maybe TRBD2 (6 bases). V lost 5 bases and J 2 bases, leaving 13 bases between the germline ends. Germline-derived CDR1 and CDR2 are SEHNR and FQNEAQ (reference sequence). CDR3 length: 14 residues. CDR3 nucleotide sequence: TGTGCCAGCAGCCCGGGGAGGTCCACCTACGAGCAGTACTTC. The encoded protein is CASSPGRSTYEQYF.

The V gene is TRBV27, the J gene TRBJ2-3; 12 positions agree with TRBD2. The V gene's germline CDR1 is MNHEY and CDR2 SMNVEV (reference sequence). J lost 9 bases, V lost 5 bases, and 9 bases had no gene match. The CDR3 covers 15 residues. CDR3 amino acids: CASSLLAGGPLTQYF. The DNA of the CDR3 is TGTGCCAGCAGTCTACTAGCGGGAGGTCCCTTAACGCAGTATTTT.

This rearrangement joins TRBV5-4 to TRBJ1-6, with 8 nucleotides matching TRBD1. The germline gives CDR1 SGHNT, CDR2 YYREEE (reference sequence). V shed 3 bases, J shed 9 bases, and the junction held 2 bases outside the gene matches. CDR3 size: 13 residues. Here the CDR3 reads CASSSDRVSPLHF. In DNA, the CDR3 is TGTGCCAGCAGCTCGGACAGGGTTTCACCCCTCCACTTT.

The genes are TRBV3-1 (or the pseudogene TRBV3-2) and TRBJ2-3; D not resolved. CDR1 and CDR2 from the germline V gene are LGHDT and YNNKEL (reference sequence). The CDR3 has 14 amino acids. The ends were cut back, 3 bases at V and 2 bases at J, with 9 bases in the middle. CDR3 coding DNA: TGTGCCAGCAGCCACAGATTATCCACAGATACGCAGTATTTT. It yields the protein CASSHRLSTDTQYF.

The DNA of the CDR3 is TGTGCCTGGAACCTACTAGCGGGAGTGGGCTATGAGCAGTTCTTC. This translates into CAWNLLAGVGYEQFF. V is TRBV30 and J is TRBJ2-1; 11 positions agree with TRBD2. Germline V gives CDR1 GTSNPN, CDR2 SVGIG (reference sequence). The CDR3 is made up of 15 amino acids. The junction had 10 bases not matched to a gene; V was cut back by 4 bases and J by 8 bases.

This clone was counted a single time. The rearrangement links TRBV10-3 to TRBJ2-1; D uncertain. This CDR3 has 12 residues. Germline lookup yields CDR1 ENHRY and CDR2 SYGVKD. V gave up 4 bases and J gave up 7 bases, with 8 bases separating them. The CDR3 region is CAISVKANEQFF. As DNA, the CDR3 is TGTGCCATCAGTGTTAAAGCGAATGAGCAGTTCTTC.

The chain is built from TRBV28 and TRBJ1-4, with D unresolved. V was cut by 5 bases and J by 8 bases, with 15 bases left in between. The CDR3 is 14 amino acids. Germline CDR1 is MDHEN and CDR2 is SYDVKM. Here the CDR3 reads CASSPSSGTEKLFF. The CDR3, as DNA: TGTGCCAGCAGTCCCTCCTCGGGTACCGAAAAACTGTTTTTT.

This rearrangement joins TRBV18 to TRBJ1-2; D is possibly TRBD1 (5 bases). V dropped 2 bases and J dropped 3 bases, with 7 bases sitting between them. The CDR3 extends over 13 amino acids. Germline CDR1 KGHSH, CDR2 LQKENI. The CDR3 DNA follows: TGTGCCAGCTCACCAGACAGAGACTATGGCTACACCTTC. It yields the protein CASSPDRDYGYTF.

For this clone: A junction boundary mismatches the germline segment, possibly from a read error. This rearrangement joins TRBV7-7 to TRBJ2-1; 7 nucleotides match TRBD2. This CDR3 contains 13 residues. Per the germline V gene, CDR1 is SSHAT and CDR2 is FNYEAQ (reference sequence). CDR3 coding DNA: TGTGCTAGCAGCCTAACGCGGGGGAATGAGCAGTTCTTC. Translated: CASSLTRGNEQFF.

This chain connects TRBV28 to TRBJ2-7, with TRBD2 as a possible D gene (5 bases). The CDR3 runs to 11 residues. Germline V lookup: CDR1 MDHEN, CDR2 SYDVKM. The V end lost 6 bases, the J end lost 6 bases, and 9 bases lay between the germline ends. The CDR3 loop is CASSPGGEQYF. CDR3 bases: TGTGCCAGCAGCCCCGGAGGCGAGCAGTACTTC.

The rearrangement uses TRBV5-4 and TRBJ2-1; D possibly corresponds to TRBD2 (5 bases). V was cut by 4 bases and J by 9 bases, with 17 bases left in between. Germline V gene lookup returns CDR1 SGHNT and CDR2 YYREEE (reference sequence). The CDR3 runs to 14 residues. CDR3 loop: CASSPDRRAGEQFF. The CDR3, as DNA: TGTGCCAGCAGCCCCGATCGGCGGGCTGGTGAGCAGTTCTTC.

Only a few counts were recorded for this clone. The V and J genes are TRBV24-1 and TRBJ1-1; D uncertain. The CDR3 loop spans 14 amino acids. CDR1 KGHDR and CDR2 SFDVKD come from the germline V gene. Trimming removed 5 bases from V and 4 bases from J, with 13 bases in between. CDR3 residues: CATSAGGFGTEAFF. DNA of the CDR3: TGTGCCACCAGTGCCGGCGGCTTCGGCACTGAAGCTTTCTTT.

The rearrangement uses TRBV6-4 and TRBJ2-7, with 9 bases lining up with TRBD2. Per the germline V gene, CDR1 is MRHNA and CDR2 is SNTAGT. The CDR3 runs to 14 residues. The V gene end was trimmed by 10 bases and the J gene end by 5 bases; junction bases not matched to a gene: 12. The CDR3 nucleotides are TGTGCCACTTCACGCAAGGTAGCGGGAGACGAGCAGTACTTC. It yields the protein CATSRKVAGDEQYF.

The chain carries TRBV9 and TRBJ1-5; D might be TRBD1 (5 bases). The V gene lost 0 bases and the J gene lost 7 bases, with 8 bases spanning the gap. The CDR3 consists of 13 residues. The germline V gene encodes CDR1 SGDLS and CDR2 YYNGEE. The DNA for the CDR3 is TGTGCCAGCAGCGTAGACGGGGGGCAGCCCCAGCATTTT. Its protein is CASSVDGGQPQHF.

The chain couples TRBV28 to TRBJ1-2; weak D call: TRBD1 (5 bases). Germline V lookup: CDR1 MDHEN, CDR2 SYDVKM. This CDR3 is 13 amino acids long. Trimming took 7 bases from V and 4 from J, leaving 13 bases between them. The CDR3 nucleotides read TGTGCCAGCACCGTCCAGGGTTCCTATGGCTACACCTTC. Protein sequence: CASTVQGSYGYTF.

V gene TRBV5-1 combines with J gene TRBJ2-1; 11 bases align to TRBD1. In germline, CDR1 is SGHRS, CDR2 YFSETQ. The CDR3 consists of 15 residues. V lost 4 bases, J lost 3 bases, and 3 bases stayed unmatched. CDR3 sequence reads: CASSLGTGGYNEQFF. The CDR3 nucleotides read TGCGCCAGCAGCCTTGGGACAGGGGGCTACAATGAGCAGTTCTTC.

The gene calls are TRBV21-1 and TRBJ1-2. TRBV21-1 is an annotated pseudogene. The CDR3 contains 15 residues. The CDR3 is CASSKARESNYGYTF. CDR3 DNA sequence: TGTGCCAGCAGCAAAGCACGGGAAAGTAACTATGGCTACACCTTC.

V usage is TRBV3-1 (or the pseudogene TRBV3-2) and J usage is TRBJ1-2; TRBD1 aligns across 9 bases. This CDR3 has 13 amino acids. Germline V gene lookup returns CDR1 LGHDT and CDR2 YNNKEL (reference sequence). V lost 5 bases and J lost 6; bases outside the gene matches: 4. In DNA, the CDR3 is TGTGCCAGCAGCGGGGACAGGGTTCATGGCTACACCTTC. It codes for CASSGDRVHGYTF.

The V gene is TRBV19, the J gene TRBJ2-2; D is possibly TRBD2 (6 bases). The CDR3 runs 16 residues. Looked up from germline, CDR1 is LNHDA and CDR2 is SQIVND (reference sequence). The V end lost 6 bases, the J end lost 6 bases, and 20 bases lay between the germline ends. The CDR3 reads CASRWAGGSNPGELFF. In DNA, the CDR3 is TGTGCCAGTAGATGGGCAGGAGGGAGCAATCCCGGGGAGCTGTTTTTT.

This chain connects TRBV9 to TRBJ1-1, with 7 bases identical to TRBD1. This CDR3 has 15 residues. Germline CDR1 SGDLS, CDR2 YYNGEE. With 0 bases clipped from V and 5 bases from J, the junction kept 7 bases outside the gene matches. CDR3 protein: CASSVDPTGQTEAFF. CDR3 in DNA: TGTGCCAGCAGCGTAGATCCGACAGGGCAGACTGAAGCTTTCTTT. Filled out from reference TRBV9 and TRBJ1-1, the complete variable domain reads DSGVTQTPKHLITATGQRVTLRCSPRSGDLSVYWYQQSLDQGLQFLIQYYNGEERAKGNILERFSAQQFPDLHSELNLSSLELGDSALYFCASSVDPTGQTEAFFGQGTRLTVV.

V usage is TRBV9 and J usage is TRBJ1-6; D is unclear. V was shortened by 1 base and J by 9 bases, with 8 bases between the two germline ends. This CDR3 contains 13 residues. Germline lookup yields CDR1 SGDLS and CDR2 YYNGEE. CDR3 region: CASSVRGSSPLHF. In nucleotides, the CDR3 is TGTGCCAGCAGCGTAAGAGGGAGTTCACCCCTCCACTTT.